This T cell receptor beta chain was captured in a study of T-cell memory formation after mild COVID-19. Study-wide background: TCR clusters showed largely donor specificity.

Only a few counts were recorded for this clonotype. TCRdb passed the 5' RACE reads through MiXCR, listing each CDR3 protein once. The sample contains some 48,000 distinct CDR3 sequences, 27% of which appear only once. The length of the CDR3 is 15 residues. The germline V gene encodes CDR1 SGDLS and CDR2 YYNGEE. Trimming stripped 0 bases from V and 5 bases from J, with 14 bases between. The TCR originated in a man aged 18-30 years who had mild COVID-19 (a few samples of this study predate the infection). Cell type and time point are not known. V and J are TRBV9 and TRBJ1-2; tentatively, D is TRBD1 (5 bases). Sequenced input: PBMCs or a T cell subset sorted from them (not recorded which). The CDR3 DNA is TGTGCCAGCAGCGTAGGACAGACACCCGGATATGGCTACACCTTC. This translates into CASSVGQTPGYGYTF. Using reference TRBV9 and TRBJ1-2 for the parts outside the CDR3, the full variable domain is DSGVTQTPKHLITATGQRVTLRCSPRSGDLSVYWYQQSLDQGLQFLIQYYNGEERAKGNILERFSAQQFPDLHSELNLSSLELGDSALYFCASSVGQTPGYGYTFGSGTRLTVV.